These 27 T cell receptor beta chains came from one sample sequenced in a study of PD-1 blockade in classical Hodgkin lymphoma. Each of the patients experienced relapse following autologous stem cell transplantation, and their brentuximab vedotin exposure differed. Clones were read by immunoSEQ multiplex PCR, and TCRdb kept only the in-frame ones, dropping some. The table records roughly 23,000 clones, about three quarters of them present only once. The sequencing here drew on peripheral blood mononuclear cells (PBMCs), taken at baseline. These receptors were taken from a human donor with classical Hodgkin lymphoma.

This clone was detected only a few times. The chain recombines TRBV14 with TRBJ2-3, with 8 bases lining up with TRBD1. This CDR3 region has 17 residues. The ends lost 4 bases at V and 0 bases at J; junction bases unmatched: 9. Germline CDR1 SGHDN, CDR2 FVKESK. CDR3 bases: TGTGCCAGCAGCCCTCTCCCGACAGGGGATAGCACAGATACGCAGTATTTT. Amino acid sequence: CASSPLPTGDSTDTQYF.

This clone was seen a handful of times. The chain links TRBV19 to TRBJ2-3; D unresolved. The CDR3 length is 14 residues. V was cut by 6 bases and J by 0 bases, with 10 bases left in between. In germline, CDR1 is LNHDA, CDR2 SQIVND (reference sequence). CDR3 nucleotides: TGTGCCAGTAGGGACGGGTTTAGCACAGATACGCAGTATTTT. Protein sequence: CASRDGFSTDTQYF.

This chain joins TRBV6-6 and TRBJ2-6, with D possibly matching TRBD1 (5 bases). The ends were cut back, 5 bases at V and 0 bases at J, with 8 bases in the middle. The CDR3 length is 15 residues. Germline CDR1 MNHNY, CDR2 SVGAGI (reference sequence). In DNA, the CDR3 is TGTGCCAGCAGTGATACAGGCTCTGGGGCCAACGTCCTGACTTTC. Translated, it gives CASSDTGSGANVLTF.

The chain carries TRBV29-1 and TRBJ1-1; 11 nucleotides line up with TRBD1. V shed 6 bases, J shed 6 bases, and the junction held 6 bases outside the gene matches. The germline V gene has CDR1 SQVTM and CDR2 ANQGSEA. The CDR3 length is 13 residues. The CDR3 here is CSVAGTGGPEAFF. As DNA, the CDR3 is TGCAGCGTCGCCGGGACAGGGGGTCCTGAAGCTTTCTTT.

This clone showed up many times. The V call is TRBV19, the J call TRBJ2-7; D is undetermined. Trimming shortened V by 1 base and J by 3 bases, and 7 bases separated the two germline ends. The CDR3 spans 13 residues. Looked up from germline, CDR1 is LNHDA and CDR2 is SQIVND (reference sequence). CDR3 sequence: CASSIGGSYEQYF. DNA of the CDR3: TGTGCCAGTAGTATAGGTGGCAGCTACGAGCAGTACTTC.

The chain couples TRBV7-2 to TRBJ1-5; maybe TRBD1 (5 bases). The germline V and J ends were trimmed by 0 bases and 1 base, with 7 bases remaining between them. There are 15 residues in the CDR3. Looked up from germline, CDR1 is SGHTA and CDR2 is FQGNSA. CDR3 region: CASSLAGRSNQPQHF. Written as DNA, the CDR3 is TGTGCCAGCAGCTTAGCGGGGCGGAGCAATCAGCCCCAGCATTTT.

The CDR3 loop is CASSPTAEAFF. The CDR3 DNA follows: TGTGCCAGCAGCCCCACTGCTGAAGCTTTCTTT. J is TRBJ1-1 and V is TRBV7-9; D is unresolved. Trimming removed 5 bases from V and 6 bases from J, with 7 bases in between. CDR3 length: 11 residues. Germline loops: CDR1 SEHNR, CDR2 FQNEAQ (reference sequence).

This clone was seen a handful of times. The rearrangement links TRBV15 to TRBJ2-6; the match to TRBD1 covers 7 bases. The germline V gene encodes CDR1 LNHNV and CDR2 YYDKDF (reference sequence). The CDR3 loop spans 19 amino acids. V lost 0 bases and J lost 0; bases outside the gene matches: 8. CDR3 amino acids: CATSRDRPRQGSGANVLTF. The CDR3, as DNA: TGTGCCACCAGCAGAGATCGGCCCCGACAGGGCTCTGGGGCCAACGTCCTGACTTTC.

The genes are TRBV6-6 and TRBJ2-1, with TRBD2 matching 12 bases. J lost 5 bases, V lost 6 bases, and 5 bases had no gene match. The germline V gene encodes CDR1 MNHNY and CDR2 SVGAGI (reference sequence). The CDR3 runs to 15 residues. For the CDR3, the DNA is TGTGCCAGCAGAAGGGGACTAGCGGGCAACAATGAGCAGTTCTTC. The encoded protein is CASRRGLAGNNEQFF.

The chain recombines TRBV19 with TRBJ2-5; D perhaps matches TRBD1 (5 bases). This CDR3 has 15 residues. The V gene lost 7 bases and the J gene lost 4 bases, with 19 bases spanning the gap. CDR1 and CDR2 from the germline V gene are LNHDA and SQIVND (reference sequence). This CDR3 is CASKRARAAGETQYF. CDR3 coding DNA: TGTGCCAGTAAAAGGGCCAGGGCTGCAGGAGAGACCCAGTACTTC.

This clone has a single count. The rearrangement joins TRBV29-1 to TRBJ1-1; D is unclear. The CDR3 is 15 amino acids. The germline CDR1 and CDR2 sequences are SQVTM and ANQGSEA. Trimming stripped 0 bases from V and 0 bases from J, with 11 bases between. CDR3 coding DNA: TGCAGCGTTGAAGACCCTTGGCAAATGAACACTGAAGCTTTCTTT. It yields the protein CSVEDPWQMNTEAFF.

The CDR3 is CASSLSRSTDTQYF. CDR3 bases: TGTGCCAGCAGCTTATCCAGGAGCACAGATACGCAGTATTTT. V gene TRBV7-3 combines with J gene TRBJ2-3; D not certain. The V gene's germline CDR1 is SGHTA and CDR2 FQGTGA. V was cut by 2 bases and J by 0 bases, with 6 bases left in between. CDR3 length: 14 residues.

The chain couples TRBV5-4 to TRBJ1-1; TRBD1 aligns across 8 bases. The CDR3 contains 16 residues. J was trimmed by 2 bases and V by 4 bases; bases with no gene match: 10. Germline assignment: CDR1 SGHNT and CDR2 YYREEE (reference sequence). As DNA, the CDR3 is TGTGCCAGCAGCGCCGAACAGGGGGTCATTAACACTGAAGCTTTCTTT. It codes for CASSAEQGVINTEAFF.

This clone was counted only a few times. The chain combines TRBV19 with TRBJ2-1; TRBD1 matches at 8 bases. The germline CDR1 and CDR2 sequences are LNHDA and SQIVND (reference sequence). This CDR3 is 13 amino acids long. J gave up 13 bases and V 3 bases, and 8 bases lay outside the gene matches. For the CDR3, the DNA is TGTGCCAGTAGTATTCTAGGACAGGGATATCAGTTCTTC. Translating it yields CASSILGQGYQFF.

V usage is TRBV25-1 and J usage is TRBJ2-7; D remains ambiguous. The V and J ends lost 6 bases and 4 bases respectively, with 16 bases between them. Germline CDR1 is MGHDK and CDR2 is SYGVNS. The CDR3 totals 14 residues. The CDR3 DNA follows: TGTGCCAGCAGGCCCGGGTCAGGAGCTTACGAGCAGTACTTC. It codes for CASRPGSGAYEQYF.

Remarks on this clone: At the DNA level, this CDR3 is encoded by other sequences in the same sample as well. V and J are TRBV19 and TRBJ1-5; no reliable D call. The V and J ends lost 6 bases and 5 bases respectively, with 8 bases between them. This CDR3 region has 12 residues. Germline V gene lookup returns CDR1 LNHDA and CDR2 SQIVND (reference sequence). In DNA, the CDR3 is TGTGCCAGTAGCTTTATTGATCAGCCCCAGCATTTT. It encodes CASSFIDQPQHF.

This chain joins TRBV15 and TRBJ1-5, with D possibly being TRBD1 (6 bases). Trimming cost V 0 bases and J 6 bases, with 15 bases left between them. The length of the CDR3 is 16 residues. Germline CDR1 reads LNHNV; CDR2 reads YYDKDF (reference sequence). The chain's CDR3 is CATSRDSGGATQPQHF. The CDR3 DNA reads TGTGCCACCAGCAGAGATTCGGGGGGCGCGACTCAGCCCCAGCATTTT.

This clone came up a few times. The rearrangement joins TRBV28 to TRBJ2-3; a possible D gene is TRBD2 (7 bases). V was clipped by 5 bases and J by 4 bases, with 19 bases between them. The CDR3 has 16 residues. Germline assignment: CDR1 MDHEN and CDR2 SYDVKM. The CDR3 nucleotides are TGTGCCAGCAGTCCTGGGGGGGCAGGGACTTCAGATACGCAGTATTTT. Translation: CASSPGGAGTSDTQYF.

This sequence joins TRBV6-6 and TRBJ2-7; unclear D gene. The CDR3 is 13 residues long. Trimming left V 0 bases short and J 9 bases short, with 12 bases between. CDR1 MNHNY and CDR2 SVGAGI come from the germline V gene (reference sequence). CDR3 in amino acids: CASSYSIYMRQYF. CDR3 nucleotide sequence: TGTGCCAGCAGTTACTCGATATATATGAGGCAGTACTTC.

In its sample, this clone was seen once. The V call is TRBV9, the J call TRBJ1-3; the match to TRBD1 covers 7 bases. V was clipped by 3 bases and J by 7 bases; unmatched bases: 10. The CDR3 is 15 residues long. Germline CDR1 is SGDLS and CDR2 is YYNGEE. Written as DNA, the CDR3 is TGTGCCAGCAGCGACCTACAGGGGTGGGGGAACACCATATATTTT. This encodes CASSDLQGWGNTIYF. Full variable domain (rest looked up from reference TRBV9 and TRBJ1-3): DSGVTQTPKHLITATGQRVTLRCSPRSGDLSVYWYQQSLDQGLQFLIQYYNGEERAKGNILERFSAQQFPDLHSELNLSSLELGDSALYFCASSDLQGWGNTIYFGEGSWLTVV.

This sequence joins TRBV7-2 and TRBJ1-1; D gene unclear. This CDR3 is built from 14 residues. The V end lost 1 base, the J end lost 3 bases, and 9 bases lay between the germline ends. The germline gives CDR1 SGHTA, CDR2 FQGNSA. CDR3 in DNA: TGTGCCAGCAGCTTAGACGGGGTGGACACTGAAGCTTTCTTT. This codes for CASSLDGVDTEAFF.

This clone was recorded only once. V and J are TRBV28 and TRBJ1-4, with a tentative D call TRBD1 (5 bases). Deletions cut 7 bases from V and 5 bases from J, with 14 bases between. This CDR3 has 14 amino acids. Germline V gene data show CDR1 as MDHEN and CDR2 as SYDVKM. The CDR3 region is CASNDGTRNEKLFF. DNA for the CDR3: TGTGCCAGCAATGACGGGACGAGGAATGAAAAACTGTTTTTT.

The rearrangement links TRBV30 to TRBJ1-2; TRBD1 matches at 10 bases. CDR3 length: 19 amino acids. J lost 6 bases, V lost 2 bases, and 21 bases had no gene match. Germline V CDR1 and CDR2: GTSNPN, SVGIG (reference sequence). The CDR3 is CAWSWALSGTGDARNGYTF. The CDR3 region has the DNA TGTGCCTGGAGTTGGGCTTTATCCGGGACAGGGGACGCTAGGAATGGCTACACCTTC.

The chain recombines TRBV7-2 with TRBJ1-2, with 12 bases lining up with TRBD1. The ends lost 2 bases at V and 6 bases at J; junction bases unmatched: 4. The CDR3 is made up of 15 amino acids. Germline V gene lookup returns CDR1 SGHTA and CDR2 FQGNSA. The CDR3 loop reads CASSLRGQGAHGYTF. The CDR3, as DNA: TGTGCCAGCAGCTTAAGGGGACAGGGGGCGCATGGCTACACCTTC.

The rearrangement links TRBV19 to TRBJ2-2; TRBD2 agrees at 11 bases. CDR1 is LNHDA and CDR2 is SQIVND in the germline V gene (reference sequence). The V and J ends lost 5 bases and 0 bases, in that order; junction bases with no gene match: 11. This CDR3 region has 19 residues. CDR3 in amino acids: CASSPQGTSGAANTGELFF. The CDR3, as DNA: TGTGCCAGTAGTCCTCAAGGGACTAGCGGAGCGGCGAACACCGGGGAGCTGTTTTTT.

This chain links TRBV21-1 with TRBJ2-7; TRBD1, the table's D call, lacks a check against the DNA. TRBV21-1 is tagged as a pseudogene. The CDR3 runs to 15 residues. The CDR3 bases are TGTGCCAGCACCCAACAGGGGCAGCGAATCTACGAGCAGTACGTC. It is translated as CASTQQGQRIYEQYV.

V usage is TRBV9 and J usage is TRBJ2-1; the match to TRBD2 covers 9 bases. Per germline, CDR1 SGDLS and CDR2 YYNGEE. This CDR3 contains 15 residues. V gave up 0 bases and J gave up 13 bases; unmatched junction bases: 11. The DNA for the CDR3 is TGTGCCAGCAGCGTAGTAGGTACTAGCGGGTCGAGACAGTTCTTC. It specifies CASSVVGTSGSRQFF.